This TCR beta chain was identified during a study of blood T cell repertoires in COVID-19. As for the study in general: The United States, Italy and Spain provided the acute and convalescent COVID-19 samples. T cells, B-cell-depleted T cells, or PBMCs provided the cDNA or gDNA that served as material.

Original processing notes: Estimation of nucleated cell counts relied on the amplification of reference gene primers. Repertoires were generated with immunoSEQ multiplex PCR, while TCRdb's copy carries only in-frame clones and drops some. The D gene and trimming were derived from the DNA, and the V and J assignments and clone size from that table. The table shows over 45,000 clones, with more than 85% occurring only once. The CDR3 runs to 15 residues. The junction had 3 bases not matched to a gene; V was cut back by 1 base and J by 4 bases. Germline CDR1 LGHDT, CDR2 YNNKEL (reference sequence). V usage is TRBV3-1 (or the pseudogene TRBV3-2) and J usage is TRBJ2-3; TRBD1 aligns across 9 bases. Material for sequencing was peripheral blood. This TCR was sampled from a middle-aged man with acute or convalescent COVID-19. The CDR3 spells CASSQGTGAADTQYF. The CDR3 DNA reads TGTGCCAGCAGCCAAGGGACAGGGGCGGCAGATACGCAGTATTTT.